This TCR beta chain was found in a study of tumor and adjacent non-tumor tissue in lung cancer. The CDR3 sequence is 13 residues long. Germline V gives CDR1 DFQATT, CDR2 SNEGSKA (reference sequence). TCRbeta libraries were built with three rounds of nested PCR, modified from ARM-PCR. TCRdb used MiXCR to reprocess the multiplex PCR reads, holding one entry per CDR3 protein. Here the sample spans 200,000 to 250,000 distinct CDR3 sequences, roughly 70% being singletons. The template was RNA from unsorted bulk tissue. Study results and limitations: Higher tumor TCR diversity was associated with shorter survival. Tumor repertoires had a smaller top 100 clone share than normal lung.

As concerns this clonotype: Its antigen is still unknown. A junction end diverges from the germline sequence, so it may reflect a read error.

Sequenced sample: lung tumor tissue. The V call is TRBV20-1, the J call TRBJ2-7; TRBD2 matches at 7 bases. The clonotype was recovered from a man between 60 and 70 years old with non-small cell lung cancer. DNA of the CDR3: TGCAGTGCTAGACGGGGGGTGGCCTACGAGCATTACTTC. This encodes CSARRGVAYEHYF.